The 6 T cell receptor beta chains below come from one sample, sequenced in a study of identical twins. TCRdb itself ran the 5' RACE reads through MiXCR, one entry per CDR3 protein. The table has fewer than 650,000 distinct CDR3 sequences, 9% to 10% seen once. The sample also formed part of further work on yellow fever vaccine responses in identical twins.

Sequencing was performed on PBMCs. The receptors were gathered from a woman between 18 and 30 years old in good health.

This clonotype was picked up a small number of times. This rearrangement joins TRBV19 to TRBJ1-1; 8 positions match TRBD1. V dropped 1 base and J dropped 4; count of bases not matched to a gene: 5. CDR3 length: 15 residues. Germline V lookup: CDR1 LNHDA, CDR2 SQIVND (reference sequence). This CDR3 is CASSIGPGGVTEAFF. The CDR3 DNA reads TGTGCCAGTAGTATAGGGCCAGGGGGCGTCACTGAAGCTTTCTTT.

This sequence joins TRBV19 and TRBJ2-2, with 8 bases identical to TRBD1. The ends lost 3 bases at V and 4 bases at J; junction bases unmatched: 10. Germline lookup yields CDR1 LNHDA and CDR2 SQIVND (reference sequence). The CDR3 sequence is 17 residues long. CDR3 loop: CASSIPARGLFTGELFF. The DNA for the CDR3 is TGTGCCAGTAGTATCCCAGCCAGGGGGCTATTCACCGGGGAGCTGTTTTTT.

In this sample, this clonotype turned up many times. The CDR3 nucleotides read TGTGCCAGCAGCACGATGAGGGCGGGGGAGCTGTTTTTT. Amino acids: CASSTMRAGELFF. The J gene is TRBJ2-2, the V gene TRBV7-9; weak D call: TRBD2 (5 bases). The V gene's germline CDR1 is SEHNR and CDR2 FQNEAQ (reference sequence). This CDR3 region has 13 residues. Trimming shortened V by 5 bases and J by 8 bases, and 12 bases separated the two germline ends.

The chain couples TRBV20-1 to TRBJ2-3; TRBD1 is a possible D gene (6 bases). The V gene lost 4 bases and the J gene lost 2 bases, with 10 bases spanning the gap. This CDR3 comprises 13 residues. From germline, CDR1 is DFQATT and CDR2 SNEGSKA (reference sequence). The CDR3 reads CSANGQLTDTQYF. The CDR3 DNA sequence: TGCAGTGCTAACGGACAGCTCACAGATACGCAGTATTTT.

The chain recombines TRBV5-1 with TRBJ2-3, with TRBD1 identical over 8 bases. Per germline, CDR1 SGHRS and CDR2 YFSETQ. V dropped 1 base and J dropped 4; count of bases not matched to a gene: 5. The CDR3 is made up of 15 amino acids. CDR3 in DNA: TGCGCCAGCAGCTTGATACAGGGGGAGGCAGATACGCAGTATTTT. Translated: CASSLIQGEADTQYF.

Ten or more counts support this clonotype. The V gene is TRBV4-1, the J gene TRBJ2-1; 7 nucleotides align to TRBD2. CDR3 length: 13 amino acids. V trimming: 3 bases; J trimming: 8 bases; junction bases outside the gene matches: 4. Per the germline V gene, CDR1 is MGHRA and CDR2 is YSYEKL. CDR3 residues: CASSHISGDEQFF. CDR3 bases: TGCGCCAGCAGCCACATAAGCGGGGATGAGCAGTTCTTC.